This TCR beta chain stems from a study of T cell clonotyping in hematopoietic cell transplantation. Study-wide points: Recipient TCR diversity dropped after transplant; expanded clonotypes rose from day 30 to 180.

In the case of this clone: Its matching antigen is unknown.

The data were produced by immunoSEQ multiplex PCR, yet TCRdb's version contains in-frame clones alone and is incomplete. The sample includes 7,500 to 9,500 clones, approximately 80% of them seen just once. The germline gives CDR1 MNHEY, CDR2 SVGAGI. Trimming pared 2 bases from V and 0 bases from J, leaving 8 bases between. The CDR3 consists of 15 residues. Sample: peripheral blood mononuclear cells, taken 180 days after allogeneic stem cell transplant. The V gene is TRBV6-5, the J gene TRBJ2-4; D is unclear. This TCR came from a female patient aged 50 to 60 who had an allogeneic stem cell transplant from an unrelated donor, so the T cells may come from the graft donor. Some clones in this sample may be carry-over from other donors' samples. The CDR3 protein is CASSYGGVAKNIQYF. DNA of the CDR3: TGTGCCAGCAGTTACGGTGGGGTAGCCAAAAACATTCAGTACTTC.